This T cell receptor (beta chain) was captured in a study of beta chain features in type 1 diabetes. Study findings and constraints: Patients' naive, central memory and Treg TCRB repertoires seemed closer to one another than those of healthy donors. The study notes PCR might favor shorter templates equally in patients and controls. Researchers could not determine here whether HLA type influences TCRB rearrangement. Insertion counts at VDJ junctions were lower in type 1 diabetes patients, who also showed more deletions there.

This clone has just a few counts. Its antigen is still unknown. Expressed TCRB transcripts were sequenced because the isolated RNA had all been reverse transcribed beforehand. Data came from immunoSEQ multiplex PCR; TCRdb stores just in-frame clones and leaves some out. The sample records just under 150,000 clones, roughly 10% being singletons. This receptor was obtained from a man between 18 and 35 years old in good health. The specimen was naive CD4+ T cells from blood.

CDR3 bases: TGTGCCAGCCGGAGGGATGGCTACACCTTC. It yields the protein CASRRDGYTF. V is TRBV9 and J is TRBJ1-2; D gene ambiguous. Germline CDR1 SGDLS, CDR2 YYNGEE. This CDR3 has 10 residues. V shed 7 bases and J shed 6 bases, with 7 bases lying between them.